This T cell receptor beta chain was identified during a study of blood T cell repertoires in COVID-19. This CDR3 has 14 residues. Germline CDR1 and CDR2: SGHRS and YFSETQ. Trimming cost V 4 bases and J 4 bases, with 15 bases left between them. While infection was still active, Seattle patients were enrolled and then followed longitudinally. Original methodology: Reference gene primer amplification yielded estimated nucleated cell counts. TCRdb's table, derived via immunoSEQ multiplex PCR, lists solely in-frame clones and lacks some. That table supplies the V and J calls and clone size; D and trimming were determined from the DNA. The data contain about 68,000 clones, roughly 87% of them singletons.

This TCR was sampled from a woman between 45 and 65 years old with COVID-19, enrolled during active disease. The chain combines TRBV5-1 with TRBJ2-7; weak D call: TRBD2 (6 bases). Material: peripheral blood. The CDR3 nucleotides read TGCGCCAGCAGCGTCTCTGGCGGGGTTTACGAGCAGTACTTC. Translation: CASSVSGGVYEQYF.